The rows below give T cell receptor beta chains drawn from one sample of a study of blood T cell repertoires in COVID-19. Clones were read by immunoSEQ multiplex PCR, and TCRdb kept only the in-frame ones, dropping some. The repertoire includes 70,000 or so clones, around 77% of them detected once, and over 7.5% sits in the top ten. Input material: peripheral blood. Receptor source: a human donor in a cohort sampled during active COVID-19. The CDR3 runs from the conserved cysteine through the conserved F or W. Fields, in order: D gene, clone size, V gene, J gene, CDR3 protein, CDR3 DNA. A D gene is named only where the DNA matches it firmly. Clone size is shown for a subset of rows, as once, few, many or a class of expanded clone.

>NA|NA|TRBV7-4|TRBJ2-4
CASRHEEVKNIQYF
TGTGCCAGCAGACATGAGGAAGTCAAAAACATTCAGTACTTC
>TRBD1|NA|TRBV6-5|TRBJ2-7
CASRMDRGDYEQYF
TGTGCCAGCAGAATGGACAGGGGAGACTACGAGCAGTACTTC
>NA|few|TRBV12-3/TRBV12-4|TRBJ2-7
CASSSRVYEQYF
TGTGCCAGCAGTTCCAGGGTCTACGAGCAGTACTTC
>NA|medium-sized|TRBV19|TRBJ2-7
CASSALDGGYEQYF
TGTGCCAGTAGCGCTCTGGACGGGGGCTACGAGCAGTACTTC
>TRBD2|NA|TRBV20-1|TRBJ2-1
CSASLAANEQFF
TGCAGTGCTAGTCTAGCGGCCAATGAGCAGTTCTTC
>NA|NA|TRBV4-1|TRBJ2-1
CASSSGNEQFF
TGCGCCAGCAGCTCCGGCAATGAGCAGTTCTTC
>TRBD2|NA|TRBV3-1/TRBV3-2|TRBJ2-7
CASSWTSGYEQYF
TGTGCCAGCAGCTGGACTAGCGGTTACGAGCAGTACTTC
>TRBD1|few|TRBV19|TRBJ1-5
CASSILGQGGQPQHF
TGTGCCAGTAGTATTCTGGGACAGGGTGGGCAGCCCCAGCATTTT
>NA|NA|TRBV28|TRBJ1-2
CASSGRGDYGYTF
TGTGCCAGCAGTGGTAGGGGTGACTATGGCTACACCTTC
>NA|NA|TRBV6-6|TRBJ1-2
CASSLAEGGYGYTF
TGTGCCAGCAGCCTGGCGGAGGGAGGCTATGGCTACACCTTC
>TRBD1|NA|TRBV18|TRBJ1-5
CASSPVGTGGSQPQHF
TGTGCCAGCTCACCCGTCGGGACAGGGGGCAGTCAGCCCCAGCATTTT
>TRBD1|once|TRBV30|TRBJ2-7
CAWTHRGTGGYEQYF
TGTGCCTGGACCCACCGGGGGACAGGGGGCTACGAGCAGTACTTC
>NA|NA|TRBV7-2|TRBJ1-5
CASSLTVYQPQHF
TGTGCCAGCAGCTTAACAGTTTATCAGCCCCAGCATTTT
>TRBD1|NA|TRBV4-3|TRBJ2-1
CASSPGTGAPFF
TGCGCCAGCAGCCCCGGGACAGGGGCCCCCTTCTTC
>NA|NA|TRBV7-9|TRBJ1-1
CASSLGAGTEAFF
TGTGCCAGTAGCCTCGGGGCGGGGACTGAAGCTTTCTTT
>TRBD2|NA|TRBV27|TRBJ2-7
CASRRLADLYEQYF
TGTGCCAGCAGAAGACTAGCGGACCTCTACGAGCAGTACTTC
>TRBD1|NA|TRBV29-1|TRBJ2-7
CSVLGQGAVLDEQYF
TGCAGCGTTTTGGGACAGGGGGCCGTACTGGACGAGCAGTACTTC
>TRBD1|NA|TRBV7-9|TRBJ2-7
CASSQDRALVEQYF
TGTGCCAGCAGCCAGGACAGGGCGCTGGTGGAGCAGTACTTC
>TRBD2|NA|TRBV6-5|TRBJ2-3
CASNSGVPTDTQYF
TGTGCCAGCAACAGCGGGGTTCCCACAGATACGCAGTATTTT
>TRBD1|NA|TRBV28|TRBJ2-3
CASSPLPDRGTDTQYF
TGTGCCAGCAGTCCCCTCCCGGACAGGGGCACAGATACGCAGTATTTT
>NA|NA|TRBV30|TRBJ1-6
CAWRFRSEPKNSPLHF
TGTGCCTGGAGGTTCCGGAGCGAGCCGAAGAATTCACCCCTCCACTTT
>NA|NA|TRBV6-2/TRBV6-3|TRBJ2-7
CASSYSRQDSTYEQYF
TGTGCCAGCAGTTACTCGCGACAGGATTCCACCTACGAGCAGTACTTC
>NA|NA|TRBV7-2|TRBJ2-1
CASSLVGRNNEQFF
TGTGCCAGCAGCTTAGTGGGCAGGAACAATGAGCAGTTCTTC
>NA|few|TRBV27|TRBJ2-7
CASSLRRGHSYEQYF
TGTGCCAGCAGTTTAAGGAGGGGCCACTCCTACGAGCAGTACTTC
>NA|NA|TRBV3-1/TRBV3-2|TRBJ2-2
CASSPPPTVRNGGAGELFF
TGTGCCAGCAGCCCGCCCCCGACAGTCCGAAATGGAGGGGCCGGGGAGCTGTTTTTT
>NA|NA|TRBV30|TRBJ2-5
CAWSGGGVQETQYF
TGTGCCTGGAGTGGGGGCGGTGTCCAAGAGACCCAGTACTTC
>TRBD1|few|TRBV29-1|TRBJ1-1
CSVSTGTEAFF
TGCAGCGTTTCGACAGGGACTGAAGCTTTCTTT
>NA|once|TRBV27|TRBJ2-7
CASSITQGRGAYF
TGTGCCAGCAGTATTACACAGGGACGGGGCGCGTACTTC
>NA|NA|TRBV27|TRBJ1-2
CASAALQGLSPVGGYTF
TGTGCCTCAGCAGCCCTCCAGGGACTCAGTCCCGTAGGCGGCTACACCTTC
>TRBD2|NA|TRBV5-6|TRBJ2-7
CASSLKTSGKEQYF
TGTGCCAGCAGCTTGAAGACTAGCGGGAAAGAGCAGTACTTC
>TRBD2|NA|TRBV18|TRBJ2-5
CASSPRPGLAGGHQETQYF
TGTGCCAGCTCACCACGACCGGGACTAGCGGGAGGGCACCAAGAGACCCAGTACTTC
>TRBD2|NA|TRBV28|TRBJ2-1
CASRMGGGYNEQFF
TGTGCCAGCAGGATGGGCGGGGGATACAATGAGCAGTTCTTC
>TRBD2|NA|TRBV4-3|TRBJ2-3
CASSRGLAGGPSRTDTQYF
TGCGCCAGCAGCCGGGGACTAGCGGGAGGGCCCTCGCGCACAGATACGCAGTATTTT
>NA|NA|TRBV27|TRBJ2-1
CASSFASNEQFF
TGTGCCAGCAGTTTCGCTAGTAATGAGCAGTTCTTC
>TRBD1|NA|TRBV11-3|TRBJ1-5
CASSSDRVPNQPQHF
TGTGCCAGCAGTTCTGACAGGGTCCCCAATCAGCCCCAGCATTTT
>NA|NA|TRBV7-2|TRBJ2-7
CASSGRWGNKNEQYF
TGTGCCAGCAGCGGGAGGTGGGGGAATAAAAACGAGCAGTACTTC
>TRBD2|NA|TRBV18|TRBJ2-7
CASSPPSGNTYEQYF
TGTGCCAGCTCACCACCTAGCGGGAACACCTACGAGCAGTACTTC
>TRBD2|NA|TRBV28|TRBJ2-1
CASSLYTSGRRGDEQFF
TGTGCCAGCAGTTTATATACTAGCGGGAGGCGTGGTGATGAGCAGTTCTTC
>TRBD1|NA|TRBV10-3|TRBJ1-5
CAISERDSNNQPQHF
TGTGCCATCAGTGAGAGGGACAGCAACAATCAGCCCCAGCATTTT
>NA|NA|TRBV5-6|TRBJ2-6
CASSLSRSLWANVLTF
TGTGCCAGCAGCTTGAGTAGGAGTTTGTGGGCCAACGTCCTGACTTTC
>TRBD2|NA|TRBV10-1|TRBJ2-2
CASRSGTNTGELFF
TGCGCCAGCAGGAGCGGGACGAACACCGGGGAGCTGTTTTTT
>NA|few|TRBV7-2|TRBJ1-6
CASSLEWGHRSPLHF
TGTGCCAGCAGCTTAGAGTGGGGACATCGTTCACCCCTCCACTTT
>NA|few|TRBV7-2|TRBJ2-7
CASSLGRGYYEQYF
TGTGCCAGCAGCTTAGGCCGGGGATACTACGAGCAGTACTTC
>NA|few|TRBV4-3|TRBJ2-7
CASSQDRGGGPNEQYF
TGCGCCAGCAGCCAAGATAGAGGGGGAGGGCCGAATGAGCAGTACTTC
>TRBD1|NA|TRBV24-1|TRBJ1-6
CATSDSGQGWNSPLHF
TGTGCCACCAGTGATTCGGGACAGGGTTGGAATTCACCCCTCCACTTT
>TRBD2|NA|TRBV9|TRBJ2-3
CASSVATSGSSDTQYF
TGTGCCAGCAGCGTAGCTACTAGCGGGAGCTCAGATACGCAGTATTTT
>TRBD2|NA|TRBV13|TRBJ2-5
CASSLGGQETQYF
TGTGCCAGCAGCTTGGGGGGGCAAGAGACCCAGTACTTC
>TRBD1|once|TRBV29-1|TRBJ2-5
CSVVRGQGFLGSETQYF
TGCAGCGTTGTGAGGGGACAGGGTTTCTTAGGGTCTGAGACCCAGTACTTC
>NA|NA|TRBV21-1|TRBJ2-2
CASSKGGRDSNTGELFF
TGTGCCAGCAGCAAAGGCGGGAGGGACTCAAACACCGGGGAGCTGTTTTTT
>TRBD2|NA|TRBV7-8|TRBJ2-7
CASSLGLASGQYF
TGTGCCAGCAGCTTGGGACTAGCGAGCGGACAGTACTTC
>TRBD2|NA|TRBV28|TRBJ2-1
CASRPTSGTYNEQFF
TGTGCCAGCAGGCCTACTAGCGGAACCTACAATGAGCAGTTCTTC
>NA|NA|TRBV7-2|TRBJ2-7
CASSAMGGEQYF
TGTGCCAGCAGCGCAATGGGAGGCGAGCAGTACTTC
>TRBD1|NA|TRBV3-1/TRBV3-2|TRBJ2-7
CASSQLGGRSYEQYF
TGTGCCAGCAGCCAATTAGGGGGCCGCTCCTACGAGCAGTACTTC
>TRBD2|NA|TRBV27|TRBJ2-2
CASSLAGGGGELFF
TGTGCCAGCAGTTTAGCGGGAGGGGGCGGGGAGCTGTTTTTT